Listed below are T cell receptor beta chains from one sample, sequenced in a study of blood T cells in healthy people across ages. TCRdb analysed the 5' RACE reads with MiXCR anew, one entry per CDR3 protein. The table has around 1,100,000 distinct CDR3 sequences, more than 30% seen once. Sequencing was carried out using blood. The receptors come from a young man in good health. CDR3s include the opening cysteine and the closing phenylalanine or tryptophan. A D gene is named only where the DNA matches it firmly. Expanded clones are given a class, and other clones once, few, many or no size at all.

v_call	clone_size	d_call	j_call	cdr3_aa	cdr3_nt
TRBV12-3/TRBV12-4	NA	TRBD1	TRBJ2-7	CASSLAGTGTYNEQYF	TGTGCCAGCAGTTTAGCCGGGACAGGGACCTACAATGAGCAGTACTTC
TRBV24-1	NA	TRBD1	TRBJ1-2	CATSIDRVRGYTF	TGTGCCACCAGTATTGACAGGGTACGCGGCTACACCTTC
TRBV4-1	NA	NA	TRBJ1-6	CASSHPARSVDSPLHF	TGCGCCAGCAGCCACCCCGCGAGGAGCGTGGATTCACCCCTCCACTTT
TRBV7-2	NA	NA	TRBJ2-1	CASSLDAKNQETQFF	TGTGCCAGCAGCTTAGATGCCAAGAACCAAGAGACCCAGTTCTTC
TRBV5-6	NA	NA	TRBJ2-4	CASSFGRAKNIQYF	TGTGCCAGCAGCTTTGGTAGAGCCAAAAACATTCAGTACTTC
TRBV7-2	few	NA	TRBJ2-3	CASSLVTVTDTQYF	TGTGCCAGCAGCTTAGTGACTGTCACAGATACGCAGTATTTT
TRBV4-2	NA	NA	TRBJ1-4	CASSHDPGGGYEKLFF	TGTGCCAGCAGCCACGACCCGGGGGGCGGGTATGAAAAACTGTTTTTT
TRBV20-1	NA	TRBD1	TRBJ2-5	CNATETGGPLVPQETQYF	TGCAATGCGACCGAGACAGGGGGCCCATTGGTTCCGCAAGAGACCCAGTACTTC
TRBV7-2	NA	NA	TRBJ2-7	CASSFRPSSYNEQYF	TGTGCCAGCAGCTTTAGGCCGAGCTCCTACAATGAGCAGTACTTC
TRBV12-3/TRBV12-4	few	TRBD1	TRBJ1-2	CASSLVDRGYGYTF	TGTGCCAGCAGTTTAGTGGACAGGGGCTATGGCTACACCTTC
TRBV3-1	NA	TRBD1	TRBJ1-2	CASSQGPLGGGLGYGYTF	TGTGCCAGCAGCCAAGGTCCTTTAGGAGGGGGCTTGGGCTATGGCTACACCTTC
TRBV20-1	few	TRBD1	TRBJ1-2	CSAAPGQGNGYTF	TGCAGTGCTGCACCGGGACAGGGAAATGGCTACACCTTC
TRBV7-9	NA	NA	TRBJ2-4	CASSDLDEGWTKNIQYF	TGTGCCAGCAGCGACCTGGATGAGGGGTGGACCAAAAACATTCAGTACTTC
TRBV20-1	few	NA	TRBJ1-2	CSASYRLGGGYTF	TGCAGTGCTAGTTACAGACTGGGGGGTGGCTACACCTTC
TRBV4-2	once	TRBD2	TRBJ2-5	CASSQEGTRLPETQYF	TGTGCCAGCAGCCAAGAGGGGACTAGGTTACCAGAGACCCAGTACTTC
TRBV20-1	few	NA	TRBJ2-1	CSASQGGGGRNEQFF	TGCAGTGCTTCCCAGGGGGGCGGGGGGCGGAATGAGCAGTTCTTC
TRBV4-3	NA	NA	TRBJ2-1	CASSQARLDEQFF	TGCGCCAGCAGCCAAGCAAGGCTCGATGAGCAGTTCTTC
TRBV12-3/TRBV12-4	few	TRBD1	TRBJ1-2	CASHYRGTNYGYTF	TGTGCCAGTCACTACAGGGGAACTAACTATGGCTACACCTTC
TRBV29-1	many	NA	TRBJ2-5	CSVSPEQQIQETQYF	TGCAGCGTTTCCCCCGAGCAACAGATCCAAGAGACCCAGTACTTC
TRBV20-1	NA	NA	TRBJ2-2	CSARARGNTGELFF	TGCAGTGCTAGAGCTCGAGGGAACACCGGGGAGCTGTTTTTT
TRBV7-2	NA	NA	TRBJ2-7	CASSPVGASSEQYF	TGTGCCAGCAGCCCGGTGGGGGCTAGCAGCGAGCAGTACTTC
TRBV7-3	NA	NA	TRBJ2-5	CASSLISGLTQYF	TGTGCCAGCAGCTTAATTTCCGGATTGACCCAGTACTTC
TRBV20-1	NA	NA	TRBJ2-3	CSASEGPFSTDTQYF	TGCAGTGCTAGTGAAGGGCCGTTCAGCACAGATACGCAGTATTTT
TRBV20-1	few	TRBD2	TRBJ2-5	CSASSTSGGQKGTQYF	TGCAGTGCTAGCTCTACTAGCGGGGGGCAAAAAGGGACCCAGTACTTC
TRBV20-1	NA	NA	TRBJ2-4	CSGGGSNIQYF	TGCAGTGGTGGAGGTAGCAACATTCAGTACTTC
TRBV7-3	once	NA	TRBJ2-5	CASSINIGSHNEQYF	TGTGCCAGCAGCATTAACATAGGGTCCCACAATGAGCAGTACTTC
TRBV12-3/TRBV12-4	NA	TRBD2	TRBJ2-7	CASSSGGFYEQYF	TGTGCCAGCAGTAGCGGGGGGTTCTACGAGCAGTACTTC
TRBV20-1	NA	NA	TRBJ2-1	CSADTASSYNEQFF	TGCAGTGCTGACACAGCGAGCTCCTACAATGAGCAGTTCTTC
TRBV5-1	few	TRBD1	TRBJ1-2	CASSVDRRYGYTF	TGCGCCAGCAGCGTGGACAGGCGGTATGGCTACACCTTC
TRBV7-9	NA	TRBD1	TRBJ1-3	CASSKNRTGPNTIYF	TGTGCCAGCAGCAAGAACAGGACAGGACCAAACACCATATATTTT
TRBV19	NA	NA	TRBJ1-2	CASSPLQTDGNYGYTF	TGTGCCAGTAGTCCACTCCAAACCGACGGAAACTATGGCTACACCTTC
TRBV10-3	NA	TRBD1	TRBJ1-1	CAVSSSGTGNGQRVNTEAFF	TGTGCCGTCAGCTCATCCGGGACAGGTAATGGTCAACGGGTGAACACTGAAGCTTTCTTT
TRBV20-1	NA	TRBD2	TRBJ2-1	CSANPGTSGGETQFF	TGCAGTGCGAATCCCGGGACTAGTGGCGGAGAGACCCAGTTCTTC
TRBV19	NA	NA	TRBJ2-1	CASRRSSYNEQFF	TGTGCCAGTAGACGGAGCTCCTACAATGAGCAGTTCTTT
TRBV12-3/TRBV12-4	few	TRBD2	TRBJ2-1	CASSLDAFVASGGADEQFF	TGTGCCAGCAGTTTAGACGCATTTGTGGCTAGCGGGGGGGCTGATGAGCAGTTCTTC
TRBV5-1	NA	NA	TRBJ1-3	CASSLAGTSGHTIYF	TGCGCCAGCAGCTTGGCCGGGACATCTGGACACACCATATATTTT
TRBV5-1	few	NA	TRBJ1-1	CASSLVQGGEAFF	TGCGCCAGCAGCTTGGTACAGGGAGGTGAAGCTTTCTTT
TRBV2	NA	NA	TRBJ2-5	CVSRYQEVETQYF	TGTGTCAGCAGGTATCAGGAAGTAGAGACCCAGTACTTC
TRBV6-6	NA	NA	TRBJ2-7	CASSLKELSYEQYF	TGTGCCAGCAGTTTAAAAGAATTATCCTACGAGCAGTACTTC
TRBV20-1	NA	NA	TRBJ2-7	CSASGLPSYNEQYF	TGCAGTGCTAGCGGTCTGCCTAGCTACAATGAGCAGTACTTC
TRBV20-1	few	NA	TRBJ2-3	CSASALAHDTQYF	TGCAGTGCTAGCGCCCTAGCCCACGATACGCAGTATTTT
TRBV9	NA	TRBD1	TRBJ2-3	CAGSVAVDRDNTDTQYF	TGTGCCGGCAGCGTAGCTGTGGACAGGGACAACACAGATACGCAGTATTTT
TRBV7-9	few	NA	TRBJ2-7	CASSSSGGGGSYEQYF	TGTGCCAGCAGCTCCTCGGGGGGCGGGGGCTCCTACGAGCAGTACTTC
TRBV20-1	NA	NA	TRBJ1-2	CSAREADGRSNYGYTF	TGCAGTGCTAGAGAAGCGGACGGCAGGTCTAACTATGGCTACACCTTC
TRBV6-5	NA	TRBD1	TRBJ1-5	CASRDTGQRNQPQHF	TGTGCCAGCCGAGACACGGGACAGAGAAATCAGCCCCAGCATTTT